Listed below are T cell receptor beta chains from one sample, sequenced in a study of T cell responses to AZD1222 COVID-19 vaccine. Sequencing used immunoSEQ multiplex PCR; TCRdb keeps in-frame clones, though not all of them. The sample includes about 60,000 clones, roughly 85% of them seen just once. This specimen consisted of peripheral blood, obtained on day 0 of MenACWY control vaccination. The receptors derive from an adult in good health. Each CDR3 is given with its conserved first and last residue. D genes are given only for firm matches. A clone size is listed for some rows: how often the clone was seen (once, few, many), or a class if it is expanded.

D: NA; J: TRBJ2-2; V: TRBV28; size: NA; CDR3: CASRELGELFF; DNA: TGTGCCAGCAGAGAGCTCGGGGAGCTGTTTTTT
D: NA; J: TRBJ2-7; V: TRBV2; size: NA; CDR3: CASTLDHPEQYF; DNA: TGTGCCAGCACCCTGGACCATCCCGAGCAGTACTTC
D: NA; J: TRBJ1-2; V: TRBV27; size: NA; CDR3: CASSLTGRYGYTF; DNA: TGTGCCAGCAGTTTAACAGGACGCTATGGCTACACCTTC
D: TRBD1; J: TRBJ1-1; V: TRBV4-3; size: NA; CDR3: CASSQDPTGDTEAFF; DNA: TGCGCCAGCAGCCAGGACCCGACAGGGGACACTGAAGCTTTCTTT
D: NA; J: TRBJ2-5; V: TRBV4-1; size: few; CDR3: CASSQVDREETQYF; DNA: TGCGCCAGCAGCCAAGTCGATAGAGAGGAGACCCAGTACTTC
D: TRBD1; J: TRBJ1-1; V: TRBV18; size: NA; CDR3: CASSGQGAQAEAFF; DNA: TGTGCCAGCTCAGGACAGGGGGCGCAGGCTGAAGCTTTCTTT
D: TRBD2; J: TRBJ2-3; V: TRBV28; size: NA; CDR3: CASSFLSGGRTDTQYF; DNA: TGTGCCAGCAGTTTCCTGTCGGGGGGAAGGACAGATACGCAGTATTTT
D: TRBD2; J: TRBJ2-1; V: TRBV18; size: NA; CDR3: CASYQGGSSYNEQFF; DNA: TGTGCCAGCTACCAGGGAGGGAGCTCCTACAATGAGCAGTTCTTC
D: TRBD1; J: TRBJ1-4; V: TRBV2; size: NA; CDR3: CASSIGTGTFEKLFF; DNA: TGTGCCAGCAGCATCGGGACAGGTACCTTTGAAAAACTGTTTTTT
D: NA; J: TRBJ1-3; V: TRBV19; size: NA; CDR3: CASSIPEISGNTIYF; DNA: TGTGCCAGTAGTATCCCCGAGATCTCTGGAAACACCATATATTTT
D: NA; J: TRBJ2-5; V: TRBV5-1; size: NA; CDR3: CASSGTGFETQYF; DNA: TGCGCCAGCAGCGGTACAGGGTTCGAGACCCAGTACTTC
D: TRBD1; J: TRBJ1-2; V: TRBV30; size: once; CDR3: CAWSSSPIGQGNDGYTF; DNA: TGTGCCTGGAGTTCCTCTCCCATTGGACAGGGGAACGATGGCTACACCTTC
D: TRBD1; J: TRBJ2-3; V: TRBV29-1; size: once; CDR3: CSVEEQGAGTDTQYF; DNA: TGCAGCGTTGAGGAACAGGGGGCGGGCACAGATACGCAGTATTTT
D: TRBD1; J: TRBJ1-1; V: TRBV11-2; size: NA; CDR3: CASSLIGQGGGTEAFF; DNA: TGTGCCAGCAGCTTGATAGGACAGGGGGGTGGCACTGAAGCTTTCTTT
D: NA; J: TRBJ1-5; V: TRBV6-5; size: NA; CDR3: CASSYSRDQPQHF; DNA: TGTGCCAGCAGTTACTCCAGGGATCAGCCCCAGCATTTT
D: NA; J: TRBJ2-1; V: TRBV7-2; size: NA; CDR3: CASSLDLYNEQFF; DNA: TGTGCCAGCAGCTTAGACCTCTACAATGAGCAGTTCTTC
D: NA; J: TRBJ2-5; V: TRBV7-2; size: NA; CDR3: CASSLPSRVETQYF; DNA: TGTGCCAGCAGCCTCCCCTCTCGCGTAGAGACCCAGTACTTC
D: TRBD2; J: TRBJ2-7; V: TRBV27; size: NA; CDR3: CASSLGGLAGYEQYF; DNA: TGTGCCAGCAGTTTAGGGGGCCTAGCGGGCTACGAGCAGTACTTC
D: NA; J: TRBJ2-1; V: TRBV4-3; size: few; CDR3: CASSHAPAESMDEQFF; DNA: TGCGCCAGCAGCCACGCACCCGCGGAGTCCATGGATGAGCAGTTCTTC
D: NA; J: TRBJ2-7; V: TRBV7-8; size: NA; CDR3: CASSLDAGIGEQYF; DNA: TGTGCCAGCAGCTTAGATGCAGGGATTGGAGAGCAGTACTTC
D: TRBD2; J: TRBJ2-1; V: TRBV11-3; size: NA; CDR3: CASSLRTSGGGEQFF; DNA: TGTGCCAGCAGCTTAAGGACTAGCGGGGGTGGGGAGCAGTTCTTC
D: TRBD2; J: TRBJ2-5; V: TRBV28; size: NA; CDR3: CASLTGGTQYF; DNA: TGTGCCAGCTTGACGGGGGGGACCCAGTACTTC
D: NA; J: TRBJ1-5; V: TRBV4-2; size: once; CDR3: CASSQGEGADQPQHF; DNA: TGTGCCAGCAGCCAAGGGGAGGGAGCGGATCAGCCCCAGCATTTT
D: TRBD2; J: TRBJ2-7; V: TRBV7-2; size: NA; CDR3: CASSPTGLAGTYEQYF; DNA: TGTGCCAGCAGCCCCACCGGACTAGCGGGGACCTACGAGCAGTACTTC
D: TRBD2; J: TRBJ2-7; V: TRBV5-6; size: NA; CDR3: CASSSYSGRAHEQYF; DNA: TGTGCCAGCAGCTCTTATAGCGGGAGGGCCCACGAGCAGTACTTC
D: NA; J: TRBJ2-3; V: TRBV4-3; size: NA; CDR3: CASSQDDPAGTDTQYF; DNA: TGCGCCAGCAGCCAAGATGATCCAGCGGGCACAGATACGCAGTATTTT